This paragraph reports one T cell receptor (beta chain). No antigen is known for it. This CDR3 comprises 16 residues. Trimming pared 0 bases from V and 1 base from J, leaving 13 bases between. From germline, CDR1 is PRHDT and CDR2 FYEKMQ (reference sequence). This sample stems from a study of cytotoxic CD8 clonotypes in ibrutinib-treated CLL. Study-wide results and limits: Clonality increased at ibrutinib response, then returned toward baseline at progression. Public clonotypes, rarely seen, contracted or held steady on treatment.

TCRdb keeps only in-frame clones here, not all; method: immunoSEQ multiplex PCR. The sample has some 200,000 clones; over 55% are singletons. The sequences come from PBMCs, collected after 24 months of ibrutinib treatment. This sequence joins TRBV13 and TRBJ2-7; weak D call: TRBD2 (6 bases). The source of this sequence is a human donor with chronic lymphocytic leukemia. The CDR3 coding sequence is TGTGCCAGCAGCTTAGGGGCTAGCGACATATCCTACGAGCAGTACTTC. Translation gives CASSLGASDISYEQYF.